A single sample gave rise to the 27 T cell receptor beta chains below, sequenced in a study of blood T cell repertoires in COVID-19. TCRdb's table, derived via immunoSEQ multiplex PCR, lists solely in-frame clones and lacks some. In the table there are around 24,000 clones, roughly 82% of which are singletons. Sequencing input: peripheral blood. The source is a human donor with active COVID-19. The donor label of this sample is uncertain.

This chain joins TRBV12-5 and TRBJ2-7; D not certain. This CDR3 is 14 amino acids long. Germline V CDR1 and CDR2: LGHNT, FRNRAP. The ends were cut back, 1 base at V and 6 bases at J, with 13 bases in the middle. CDR3 in DNA: TGTGCTAGTGGTTTGGGTGGTAGCAGCACCGAGCAGTACTTC. The encoded protein is CASGLGGSSTEQYF.

The rearrangement joins TRBV5-4 to TRBJ2-7; the match to TRBD1 covers 7 bases. CDR1 SGHNT and CDR2 YYREEE come from the germline V gene (reference sequence). The CDR3 covers 14 residues. V gave up 0 bases and J gave up 5 bases; unmatched junction bases: 5. The CDR3 protein is CASSLGQGVHEQYF. CDR3 coding DNA: TGTGCCAGCAGCTTGGGACAGGGAGTCCACGAGCAGTACTTC.

This chain joins TRBV7-9 and TRBJ2-2; tentatively, D is TRBD2 (5 bases). This CDR3 has 14 amino acids. Germline V gene data show CDR1 as SEHNR and CDR2 as FQNEAQ (reference sequence). V was trimmed by 5 bases and J by 7 bases, leaving 14 bases between them. The CDR3 nucleotides are TGTGCCAGCAGCCGGGGAGCGCCTGACGGGGAGCTGTTTTTT. It translates to CASSRGAPDGELFF.

This chain connects TRBV5-1 to TRBJ2-5, with a possible D match to TRBD2 (6 bases). Germline assignment: CDR1 SGHRS and CDR2 YFSETQ. The length of the CDR3 is 15 residues. V lost 3 bases to trimming and J lost 4 bases, with 16 bases between them. CDR3 residues: CASSSGGSMGETQYF. In nucleotides, the CDR3 is TGCGCCAGCAGCTCTGGGGGGAGTATGGGAGAGACCCAGTACTTC.

The chain combines TRBV7-6 with TRBJ2-5, with 12 bases aligning to TRBD2. Germline values: CDR1 SGHVS, CDR2 FNYEAQ. V lost 5 bases, J lost 5 bases, and 9 bases stayed unmatched. The CDR3 runs to 16 residues. In DNA form, the CDR3 reads TGTGCCAGCAGCCCAAAACTAGCGGGAGGAGATGAGACCCAGTACTTC. Translating it yields CASSPKLAGGDETQYF.

The V and J genes are TRBV28 and TRBJ1-1, with D maybe TRBD1 (6 bases). This CDR3 contains 16 residues. CDR1 MDHEN and CDR2 SYDVKM come from the germline V gene. V was cut by 4 bases and J by 9 bases, with 24 bases left in between. The CDR3 loop reads CASSYLGGRRPTQAFF. The CDR3 DNA sequence: TGTGCCAGCAGTTATCTGGGGGGGCGCCGTCCCACCCAAGCTTTCTTT.

The V and J genes are TRBV19 and TRBJ2-7; 8 bases line up with TRBD1. Germline V lookup: CDR1 LNHDA, CDR2 SQIVND (reference sequence). V dropped 6 bases and J dropped 0; count of bases not matched to a gene: 7. The CDR3 is made up of 15 amino acids. CDR3 sequence (DNA): TGTGCCAGTAGCCAGACAGGGGTGAGCTCCTACGAGCAGTACTTC. It specifies CASSQTGVSSYEQYF.

The chain joins TRBV19 to TRBJ1-5; 7 bases are shared with TRBD1. This CDR3 is 13 amino acids long. The germline CDR1 and CDR2 sequences are LNHDA and SQIVND (reference sequence). Trimming cost V 7 bases and J 5 bases; bases outside gene matches: 5. The CDR3 nucleotides are TGTGCCAGTACGGGACAGATCCATCAGCCCCAGCATTTT. Translated, it gives CASTGQIHQPQHF.

V usage is TRBV29-1 and J usage is TRBJ2-7; TRBD1 agrees at 8 bases. Per germline, CDR1 SQVTM and CDR2 ANQGSEA. The CDR3 sequence is 16 residues long. After removal of 8 bases from V and 6 bases from J, the junction contained 21 bases not matched to a gene. CDR3 region: CSPVGSRDRPPTEQYF. CDR3 nucleotides: TGCAGCCCTGTCGGTAGCCGGGACAGGCCACCTACCGAGCAGTACTTC.

The chain couples TRBV5-1 to TRBJ2-1; 11 positions match TRBD2. CDR3 size: 15 residues. The germline gives CDR1 SGHRS, CDR2 YFSETQ. Trimming at V came to 4 bases and at J to 6 bases, leaving 6 bases not matched to a gene. The CDR3 loop is CASSVQGLAVNEQFF. Written as DNA, the CDR3 is TGCGCCAGCAGCGTGCAGGGACTAGCGGTCAATGAGCAGTTCTTC.

J is TRBJ2-7 and V is TRBV6-2 or TRBV6-3; the match to TRBD1 covers 10 bases. This CDR3 spans 14 amino acids. Germline-derived CDR1 and CDR2 are MNHEY and SVGEGT. The V segment lost 6 bases and the J segment 3 bases; nucleotides outside the gene matches: 5. This chain's CDR3 is CASSGRDRGYEQYF. Here the CDR3 DNA reads TGTGCCAGCAGCGGGAGGGACAGGGGCTACGAGCAGTACTTC.

The rearrangement links TRBV10-1 to TRBJ2-7; perhaps TRBD1 as D (5 bases). Trimming left V 4 bases short and J 6 bases short, with 13 bases between. The CDR3 spans 13 residues. Germline V lookup: CDR1 WNHNN, CDR2 SYGVQD (reference sequence). The CDR3 region is CASSGTGFGEQYF. The CDR3 coding sequence is TGCGCCAGCAGTGGTACAGGTTTCGGCGAGCAGTACTTC.

The CDR3 protein is CASKKDSANYGYTF. The CDR3 coding sequence is TGTGCCAGCAAAAAAGACAGCGCTAACTATGGCTACACCTTC. The rearrangement joins TRBV2 to TRBJ1-2; TRBD1 might be the D (5 bases). Germline-derived CDR1 and CDR2 are SNHLY and FYNNEI. Deletions cut 7 bases from V and 0 bases from J, with 12 bases between. This CDR3 has 14 amino acids.

The J gene is TRBJ1-2, the V gene TRBV10-2, with 8 positions matching TRBD1. V trimming: 4 bases; J trimming: 7 bases; junction bases outside the gene matches: 5. Germline lookup yields CDR1 WSHSY and CDR2 SAAADI. This CDR3 region has 13 residues. Here the CDR3 reads CASSAQGAGGYTF. For the CDR3, the DNA is TGCGCCAGCAGTGCGCAGGGGGCGGGTGGCTACACCTTC.

By share of the sample, this clone is medium-sized. This rearrangement joins TRBV4-1 to TRBJ1-3, with D tentatively TRBD1 (6 bases). The V gene lost 0 bases and the J gene lost 4 bases, with 13 bases spanning the gap. Germline values: CDR1 MGHRA, CDR2 YSYEKL. The CDR3 has 16 residues. The DNA for the CDR3 is TGCGCCAGCAGCCAAGATTGGGGGGGGCAGGGAAACACCATATATTTT. Translated, it gives CASSQDWGGQGNTIYF.

The gene calls are TRBV2 and TRBJ1-4, with 10 bases fitting TRBD1. Germline V CDR1 and CDR2: SNHLY, FYNNEI. The J segment lost 6 bases and the V segment lost 6 bases, leaving 4 bases of the junction unmatched. The CDR3 has 14 amino acids. DNA of the CDR3: TGTGCCAGCAGCCCCGGGACAGGGGATGAAAAACTGTTTTTT. Residues: CASSPGTGDEKLFF.

This chain connects TRBV6-5 to TRBJ1-1, with 8 bases matching TRBD1. The CDR3 loop spans 12 amino acids. The germline V gene encodes CDR1 MNHEY and CDR2 SVGAGI. The J segment lost 10 bases and the V segment lost 6 bases, leaving 7 bases of the junction unmatched. Written as DNA, the CDR3 is TGTGCCAGCAGCCCAGGGGGCGCGAGAGCTTTCTTT. Protein product: CASSPGGARAFF.

This sequence joins TRBV5-6 and TRBJ2-1; 10 nucleotides match TRBD2. Germline CDR1 and CDR2: SGHDT and YYEEEE. After removal of 3 bases from V and 3 bases from J, the junction contained 6 bases not matched to a gene. There are 16 residues in the CDR3. The CDR3 DNA sequence: TGTGCCAGCAGCTCTAATAGCGGGGGGTTCTACAATGAGCAGTTCTTC. Protein product: CASSSNSGGFYNEQFF.

The rearrangement links TRBV6-5 to TRBJ2-3, with 9 bases aligning to TRBD2. There are 16 residues in the CDR3. J lost 2 bases, V lost 2 bases, and 5 bases had no gene match. Germline V gene sequence: CDR1 MNHEY, CDR2 SVGAGI. CDR3 region: CASSYRTSGYTDTQYF. CDR3 in DNA: TGTGCCAGCAGTTACCGCACTAGCGGGTACACAGATACGCAGTATTTT.

On this clone: Sequence at one end of the junction differs from germline and may be a read error. The rearrangement joins TRBV29-1 to TRBJ2-3, with TRBD2 matching 7 bases. CDR3 size: 13 residues. CDR1 and CDR2 from the germline V gene are SQVTM and ANQGSEA. CDR3 coding DNA: TGCACCGACGTTGCCGGAACCGCGGGAGAATCGGTTTTT. Its translation is CTDVAGTAGESVF.

The chain employs TRBV18 and TRBJ2-2, with 7 bases fitting TRBD1. Trimming removed 6 bases from V and 3 bases from J; junction bases left unmatched: 7. Germline V gives CDR1 KGHSH, CDR2 LQKENI. The CDR3 loop spans 15 amino acids. The CDR3: CASSARTGDTGELFF. CDR3 nucleotide sequence: TGTGCCAGCTCGGCCCGGACAGGAGACACCGGGGAGCTGTTTTTT.

The chain carries TRBV7-9 and TRBJ2-4; possible D gene TRBD1, 5 bases. The germline V and J ends were trimmed by 6 bases and 7 bases, with 13 bases remaining between them. CDR3 size: 13 residues. Germline CDR1 and CDR2: SEHNR and FQNEAQ (reference sequence). CDR3 sequence reads: CASSFQGLNIQYF. Written as DNA, the CDR3 is TGTGCCAGCAGTTTTCAGGGTTTGAACATTCAGTACTTC.

The V and J genes are TRBV10-3 and TRBJ2-1; tentatively, D is TRBD2 (7 bases). The CDR3 has 17 residues. The V gene's germline CDR1 is ENHRY and CDR2 SYGVKD. V shed 0 bases and J shed 4 bases, with 16 bases lying between them. CDR3 DNA sequence: TGTGCCATCAGTGAGTCGGGGGGGACACCGATATACAATGAGCAGTTCTTC. This gives the protein CAISESGGTPIYNEQFF.

CDR3 bases: TGTGCCAGCAGCTTGAACAGGGGGTCCTACGAGCAGTACTTC. This sequence encodes CASSLNRGSYEQYF. V and J are TRBV5-4 and TRBJ2-7; 8 bases are shared with TRBD1. The length of the CDR3 is 14 residues. Losses at the gene ends were 1 base for V and 1 base for J; bases not matched to a gene: 1. The germline gives CDR1 SGHNT, CDR2 YYREEE (reference sequence).

This chain uses TRBV2 with TRBJ1-1; 7 bases agree with TRBD1. The trim removed 5 bases at V and 1 base at J, leaving 4 bases unmatched. The CDR3 covers 14 residues. Germline V gene lookup returns CDR1 SNHLY and CDR2 FYNNEI. In DNA form, the CDR3 reads TGTGCCAGCAGTCCCGGGACAGCGAACACTGAAGCTTTCTTT. It specifies CASSPGTANTEAFF. The whole variable domain, remainder taken from reference TRBV2 and TRBJ1-1, is EPEVTQTPSHQVTQMGQEVILRCVPISNHLYFYWYRQILGQKVEFLVSFYNNEISEKSEIFDDQFSVERPDGSNFTLKIRSTKLEDSAMYFCASSPGTANTEAFFGQGTRLTVV.

V usage is TRBV5-1 and J usage is TRBJ1-5; the D gene is possibly TRBD1 (5 bases). Germline lookup yields CDR1 SGHRS and CDR2 YFSETQ. Trimming stripped 0 bases from V and 3 bases from J, with 10 bases between. CDR3 length equals 15 residues. The CDR3 DNA reads TGCGCCAGCAGCTTGGGAGCGGGGCACAATCAGCCCCAGCATTTT. Translation: CASSLGAGHNQPQHF.

CDR3 coding DNA: TGTGCCAGTAGAGGACAGTATAGCAATCAGCCCCAGCATTTT. Its protein product is CASRGQYSNQPQHF. The chain recombines TRBV19 with TRBJ1-5, with TRBD1 as a possible D gene (6 bases). The ends were cut back, 6 bases at V and 0 bases at J, with 9 bases in the middle. This CDR3 region has 14 residues. Germline CDR1 reads LNHDA; CDR2 reads SQIVND (reference sequence).